Sequencing of this T cell receptor beta chain was carried out in a study of shared clonotypes between healthy human individuals. Authors' processing steps: Filtering differed for immunoSEQ, which gave only junction sequences without quality scores. Only in-frame clones appear in the TCRdb table, and some are missing; sequencing was by immunoSEQ multiplex PCR. That table is the source of V, J and clone size, and D and trimming were worked out from the DNA. The data contain about 1 million clones, approximately 68% of them singletons. Notes on this clone: Its antigen is currently unknown. This sample also contains other DNA sequences that code for the same CDR3.

Points from the study as a whole: Clonotype sharing levels among donors were expected to vary with sequencing depth.

This TCR was sampled from a man aged 18 to 30 in good health. The sample taken for sequencing was memory CD4+ T cells sorted from blood. Subset denoted: CD45RA-negative fraction.

DNA of the CDR3: TGTGCCAGCAGCGTAGGCGGCAGGGGCACAGATACGCAGTATTTT. Encoded protein: CASSVGGRGTDTQYF. The chain combines TRBV9 with TRBJ2-3; maybe TRBD1 (5 bases). V dropped 0 bases and J dropped 1 base, with 9 bases sitting between them. The germline gives CDR1 SGDLS, CDR2 YYNGEE. The CDR3 runs to 15 residues.